This is a list of T cell receptor beta chains from one sample in a study of blood T cell repertoires in COVID-19. This table comes from immunoSEQ multiplex PCR, and its TCRdb copy is limited to in-frame clones, with some not included. Of 150,000 to 200,000 clones listed, 76% are singletons. The sample comprised PBMCs or T cells enriched from blood (not recorded which). All receptors derive from a woman aged 45-60 years with acute COVID-19. Each CDR3 is given with its conserved first and last residue. The D gene is left open where the match is weak. Some rows mark clone size as missing; the rest say once, few, many or name a class of expanded clone.

v_call	clone_size	j_call	d_call	cdr3_nt	cdr3_aa
TRBV19	.	TRBJ1-1	.	TGTGCCAGTAGTATAGGCGGGCGGAACACTGAAGCTTTCTTT	CASSIGGRNTEAFF
TRBV6-5	once	TRBJ1-6	.	TGTGCCAGCAGCCGAGGAGGGGTCTCACCCCTCCACTTT	CASSRGGVSPLHF
TRBV5-4	few	TRBJ2-2	TRBD2	TGTGCCAGCAGCTTGGGTAGCACTAGCGGGGTTACCGGGGAGCTGTTTTTT	CASSLGSTSGVTGELFF
TRBV19	.	TRBJ1-5	.	TGTGCCACCAACGACCGGGGGGATAATAGCAATCAGCCCCAGCATTTT	CATNDRGDNSNQPQHF
TRBV7-9	.	TRBJ2-5	.	TGTGCCAGCAGCTCCCGTGTGGAGACCCAGTACTTC	CASSSRVETQYF
TRBV3-1/TRBV3-2	.	TRBJ2-4	.	TGTGCCAGCAGCCAAGAAGCCGGAAACATTCAGTACTTC	CASSQEAGNIQYF
TRBV7-2	.	TRBJ2-3	.	TGTGCCAGCAGCCGGGAAGCCACAGATACGCAGTATTTT	CASSREATDTQYF
TRBV10-1	.	TRBJ2-3	.	TGCGCCAGCACCCCCGGGGGAGGAAGCACAGATACGCAGTATTTT	CASTPGGGSTDTQYF
TRBV12-3/TRBV12-4	.	TRBJ1-2	TRBD1	TGTGCCAGCAGTCGGGACAGGGCAGGAGGCTACACCTTC	CASSRDRAGGYTF
TRBV10-3	once	TRBJ1-2	TRBD1	TGTGCCATCAGTGGACAGGGTAATTCTGAATCGGGTGGCTACACCTTC	CAISGQGNSESGGYTF
TRBV30	.	TRBJ2-5	.	TGTGCCTGGAGTGATGGGCCTGGGGGCCCCCGAGAGACCCAGTACTTC	CAWSDGPGGPRETQYF
TRBV19	.	TRBJ1-3	.	TGTGCCAGTAGTCCACAAGCGGGACAACGAAACACCATATATTTT	CASSPQAGQRNTIYF
TRBV27	.	TRBJ2-5	TRBD1	TGTGCCAGCAGTTTCCGGACAGGGCAAGAGACCCAGTACTTC	CASSFRTGQETQYF
TRBV2	.	TRBJ2-1	.	TGTGCCAGCAGGACCGACAGTAGCTCCTACAATGAGCAGTTCTTC	CASRTDSSSYNEQFF
TRBV2	once	TRBJ1-2	TRBD1	TGTGCCAGCAGTTCCGGACAGGGGATAGACTATGGCTACACCTTC	CASSSGQGIDYGYTF
TRBV6-5	.	TRBJ1-5	.	TGTGCCAGCAGTTATGCAGGGATGGATTCTGGGCAGCCCCAGCATTTT	CASSYAGMDSGQPQHF
TRBV2	.	TRBJ1-1	.	TGTGCCAGCAGTGGGACACACACTGAAGCTTTCTTT	CASSGTHTEAFF
TRBV20-1	.	TRBJ2-4	TRBD1	TGCAGTGCTAGAGCGGGACAGAGTACCGACTTC	CSARAGQSTDF
TRBV5-1	few	TRBJ2-3	TRBD1	TGCGCCAGCAGCTTGGCTGGGACAGGGCTCGGCGATACGCAGTATTTT	CASSLAGTGLGDTQYF
TRBV28	.	TRBJ1-2	TRBD1	TGTGCCAGCAGTTTGGAGGGACAGGGAGTTCGTGGCTACACCTTC	CASSLEGQGVRGYTF
TRBV2	.	TRBJ2-2	TRBD2	TGTGCCAGCAGAGGACTAGCGGGGGCCAACACCGGGGAGCTGTTTTTT	CASRGLAGANTGELFF
TRBV5-4	.	TRBJ2-5	TRBD2	TGTGCTTCCGAGGCGGGGGGCGGCGAGACCCAGTACTTC	CASEAGGGETQYF
TRBV7-8	many	TRBJ1-4	TRBD1	TGTGCCAGCAGCATCGCGGGACAGGGAAATGAAAAACTGTTTTTT	CASSIAGQGNEKLFF
TRBV5-1	.	TRBJ2-4	.	TGCGCCAGCAGCTTGAGCCCAAACATTCAGTACTTC	CASSLSPNIQYF
TRBV19	.	TRBJ1-6	TRBD1	TGTGCCAGTAGTATCCGGGACAGCAGCAGATCACCCCTCCACTTT	CASSIRDSSRSPLHF
TRBV2	few	TRBJ1-1	.	TGTGCCAGCAGTGACAGGGGGAACACTGAAGCTTTCTTT	CASSDRGNTEAFF
TRBV6-5	.	TRBJ2-5	TRBD2	TGTGCCAGCAGGACTAGCTCAGAGACCCAGTACTTC	CASRTSSETQYF
TRBV14	.	TRBJ2-1	TRBD2	TGTGCCAGCAGCCCAATAGGCGGGGGGGCAGGCAATGAGCAGTTCTTC	CASSPIGGGAGNEQFF
TRBV6-5	.	TRBJ2-2	.	TGTGCCAGCACCCGGGCGGGCGGTCCCGGGGAGCTGTTTTTT	CASTRAGGPGELFF
TRBV3-1/TRBV3-2	.	TRBJ1-2	.	TGTGCCAGCAGCCTCGGCCAGGGTCTTGGGTATGGCTACACCTTC	CASSLGQGLGYGYTF